This T cell receptor beta chain comes out of a study of T cells after yellow fever vaccination. Findings and caveats of the study: Detected again after the booster were most primary-vaccination clones, at approximately 95% CD4 and 70% to 90% CD8. Peak timing came faster in the weaker secondary response, day 5 versus 15. Clonotypes found in both CD4 and CD8 compartments made up a small share.

Of note for this clonotype: Its specificity is unknown.

5'RACE template switching produced TCR cDNA carrying a universal primer site and UMIs. Via MiXCR, TCRdb re-called the 5' RACE reads, giving one row per CDR3 protein. The sample contains more than 450,000 distinct CDR3 sequences, just over 20% of which appear only once. The TCR originated in a man younger than 35 who received the YFV17D yellow fever vaccine. The sequencing here drew on PBMCs, taken about 21 days after the first yellow fever vaccination.

The CDR3 sequence is CASSEQGANEKLFF. The DNA for the CDR3 is TGTGCCAGCAGTGAACAGGGGGCTAATGAAAAACTGTTTTTT. The gene calls are TRBV2 and TRBJ1-4, with TRBD1 identical over 7 bases. Germline CDR1 reads SNHLY; CDR2 reads FYNNEI. After removal of 2 bases from V and 3 bases from J, the junction contained 0 bases not matched to a gene. The CDR3 consists of 14 residues.